The 31 T cell receptor beta chains listed next were all sequenced from one sample in a study of blood T cell repertoires in COVID-19. Clones were read by immunoSEQ multiplex PCR, and TCRdb kept only the in-frame ones, dropping some. The table shows about 130,000 clones, with less than 90% occurring only once. Material: peripheral blood. The receptor source for this set is a man older than 75 with active or convalescent COVID-19.

The chain recombines TRBV5-1 with TRBJ2-1, with D perhaps TRBD1 (6 bases). Germline values: CDR1 SGHRS, CDR2 YFSETQ. Trimming took off 5 bases at V and 5 bases at J, with 14 bases between the two ends. This CDR3 has 14 amino acids. CDR3 loop: CASRAQGADNEQFF. CDR3 DNA: TGCGCCAGCAGGGCACAGGGTGCCGACAATGAGCAGTTCTTC.

V and J are TRBV19 and TRBJ1-5, with D maybe TRBD1 (6 bases). The CDR3 sequence is 16 residues long. Germline CDR1 is LNHDA and CDR2 is SQIVND (reference sequence). The V end was cut by 1 base, the J end by 0 bases, with 10 bases between. This CDR3 is CASSIGGPVSNQPQHF. CDR3 nucleotide sequence: TGTGCCAGTAGTATAGGGGGGCCCGTTAGCAATCAGCCCCAGCATTTT.

This rearrangement joins TRBV14 to TRBJ2-5; 7 bases map to TRBD1. The CDR3 loop spans 16 amino acids. CDR1 and CDR2 (germline): SGHDN, FVKESK. Trimming took 0 bases from V and 1 from J; bases not matched to a gene: 5. Written as DNA, the CDR3 is TGTGCCAGCAGCCAAGAGAAGGGGACAGTCCAAGAGACCCAGTACTTC. Translated: CASSQEKGTVQETQYF.

This clone appeared a few times. The chain carries TRBV18 and TRBJ2-7; D is possibly TRBD2 (5 bases). Germline V gene data show CDR1 as KGHSH and CDR2 as LQKENI. The CDR3 is made up of 12 amino acids. Trimming took off 6 bases at V and 12 bases at J, with 18 bases between the two ends. The CDR3 DNA follows: TGTGCCAGCTCCCCCCCCGGGGTAGCTATGTACTTC. Encoded protein: CASSPPGVAMYF.

The table lists this clone with a count of one. V gene TRBV3-1 (or the pseudogene TRBV3-2) combines with J gene TRBJ2-4; 8 bases are a match to TRBD2. From germline, CDR1 is LGHDT and CDR2 YNNKEL (reference sequence). This CDR3 comprises 16 residues. Trimming cost V 0 bases and J 5 bases; bases outside gene matches: 6. Here the CDR3 DNA reads TGTGCCAGCAGCCAAGATGCCGGGGGGGCCCAAAACATTCAGTACTTC. It is translated as CASSQDAGGAQNIQYF.

This chain links TRBV5-6 with TRBJ1-3; no firm D call. Germline CDR1 reads SGHDT; CDR2 reads YYEEEE. V was trimmed by 2 bases and J by 2 bases, leaving 8 bases between them. The CDR3 runs to 14 residues. The CDR3: CASSLIAAGNTIYF. The CDR3 DNA follows: TGTGCCAGCAGCTTAATCGCAGCTGGAAACACCATATATTTT.

The rearrangement joins TRBV6-1 to TRBJ2-1, with 10 bases lining up with TRBD2. The V gene's germline CDR1 is MNHNS and CDR2 SASEGT. This CDR3 comprises 16 residues. With V trimmed by 4 bases and J by 2 bases, 5 bases remained unmatched. CDR3 sequence: CASSAESGGAYNEQFF. The CDR3 DNA sequence: TGTGCCAGCAGTGCGGAAAGCGGGGGGGCCTACAATGAGCAGTTCTTC.

V gene TRBV9 combines with J gene TRBJ1-5, with TRBD1 as a possible D gene (5 bases). Looked up from germline, CDR1 is SGDLS and CDR2 is YYNGEE. The CDR3 sequence is 15 residues long. The germline V and J ends were trimmed by 1 base and 6 bases, with 14 bases remaining between them. CDR3 sequence (DNA): TGTGCCAGCAGCGTAAACGCAGGGATAGGTCAGCCCCAGCATTTT. The encoded protein is CASSVNAGIGQPQHF.

The rearrangement links TRBV12-5 to TRBJ2-5; 11 bases fit TRBD2. Germline trimming cut 7 bases from V and 5 bases from J; bases unmatched to any gene: 21. This CDR3 comprises 19 residues. The germline CDR1 and CDR2 sequences are LGHNT and FRNRAP. CDR3 sequence (DNA): TGTGCTAGTGCCACAACCGGGACTAGCGGCAGCCTAGGGGGGGAGACCCAGTACTTC. This codes for CASATTGTSGSLGGETQYF.

The table lists this clone with a few counts. The chain employs TRBV6-4 and TRBJ2-3, with no clear D. Trimming removed 4 bases at V and 1 base at J, with 6 bases between. The length of the CDR3 is 13 residues. CDR1 is MRHNA and CDR2 is SNTAGT in the germline V gene. CDR3 sequence reads: CASSGQGTDTQYF. CDR3 nucleotides: TGTGCCAGCAGTGGGCAGGGCACAGATACGCAGTATTTT.

The V and J genes are TRBV18 and TRBJ1-2; D ambiguous. Germline V lookup: CDR1 KGHSH, CDR2 LQKENI. The CDR3 spans 13 residues. Between the trimmed V and J ends, which lost 4 bases and 2 bases, there was a span of 8 bases. The CDR3: CASSLSGNYGYTF. Here the CDR3 DNA reads TGTGCCAGCTCACTCTCGGGGAACTATGGCTACACCTTC. Complete variable domain (other parts from reference TRBV18 and TRBJ1-2): NAGVMQNPRHLVRRRGQEARLRCSPMKGHSHVYWYRQLPEEGLKFMVYLQKENIIDESGMPKERFSAEFPKEGPSILRIQQVVRGDSAAYFCASSLSGNYGYTFGSGTRLTVV.

This chain joins TRBV19 and TRBJ1-2; 7 positions agree with TRBD1. In germline, CDR1 is LNHDA, CDR2 SQIVND (reference sequence). The CDR3 runs to 13 residues. This CDR3 is CAAWDRNNYGYTF. The CDR3 region has the DNA TGTGCTGCCTGGGACAGAAATAACTATGGCTACACCTTC.

This chain connects TRBV27 to TRBJ1-2, with D possibly TRBD1 on 6 matching bases. The CDR3 has 13 amino acids. Per the germline V gene, CDR1 is MNHEY and CDR2 is SMNVEV (reference sequence). V was cut by 4 bases and J by 5 bases, with 11 bases left in between. Written as DNA, the CDR3 is TGTGCCAGCAGTTCGACAGGCAGTTATGGCTACACCTTC. Its protein product is CASSSTGSYGYTF.

The chain uses TRBV7-2 and TRBJ2-5, with D possibly being TRBD2 (5 bases). Germline values: CDR1 SGHTA, CDR2 FQGNSA. The germline V and J ends were trimmed by 2 bases and 7 bases, with 14 bases remaining between them. The CDR3 totals 14 residues. The CDR3 region is CASSLSPLRGTQYF. The CDR3 DNA is TGTGCCAGCAGCTTAAGTCCTTTACGGGGGACCCAGTACTTC.

The genes are TRBV18 and TRBJ1-2; TRBD1 is a possible D gene (6 bases). V was shortened by 3 bases and J by 5 bases, with 13 bases between the two germline ends. The CDR3 sequence is 14 residues long. CDR1 is KGHSH and CDR2 is LQKENI in the germline V gene. The CDR3 DNA follows: TGTGCCAGCTCACCCTCGACAGGCCAGTATGGCTACACCTTC. Its protein product is CASSPSTGQYGYTF.

This clone was counted only a few times. The rearrangement uses TRBV2 and TRBJ1-4, with 10 bases aligning to TRBD1. Germline V gives CDR1 SNHLY, CDR2 FYNNEI. The CDR3 covers 14 residues. The ends lost 6 bases at V and 8 bases at J; junction bases unmatched: 6. CDR3 sequence: CASRPTGGKEKLFF. The CDR3 nucleotides are TGTGCCAGCAGGCCGACAGGGGGCAAGGAAAAACTGTTTTTT.

This chain uses TRBV5-4 with TRBJ2-1; TRBD2 aligns across 7 bases. This CDR3 spans 15 amino acids. Germline CDR1 reads SGHNT; CDR2 reads YYREEE (reference sequence). V shed 4 bases and J 3 bases; nucleotides not matched to a gene: 7. The DNA for the CDR3 is TGTGCCAGCAGCGCTGTCGGACTAGGCTACAATGAGCAGTTCTTC. This sequence encodes CASSAVGLGYNEQFF.

In this sample, this clone turned up once. This chain uses TRBV24-1 with TRBJ2-2; the D is unclear. Germline V gene data show CDR1 as KGHDR and CDR2 as SFDVKD. V was shortened by 0 bases and J by 2 bases, with 6 bases between the two germline ends. The CDR3 extends over 15 amino acids. The CDR3 loop reads CATSDLETNTGELFF. In DNA form, the CDR3 reads TGTGCCACCAGTGATTTGGAGACTAACACCGGGGAGCTGTTTTTT.

The J gene is TRBJ2-7, the V gene TRBV25-1; no reliable D call. The V end lost 3 bases, the J end lost 2 bases, and 8 bases lay between the germline ends. The length of the CDR3 is 13 residues. Germline V gives CDR1 MGHDK, CDR2 SYGVNS. The CDR3 sequence: CASSDRVTYEQYF. The DNA of the CDR3 is TGTGCCAGCAGTGACCGGGTTACCTACGAGCAGTACTTC.

The chain links TRBV27 to TRBJ2-7; 10 bases map to TRBD1. The CDR3 contains 16 residues. The V and J ends lost 5 bases and 2 bases, in that order; junction bases with no gene match: 9. Germline CDR1 and CDR2: MNHEY and SMNVEV (reference sequence). CDR3 region: CASSTGTGVLTYEQYF. CDR3 in DNA: TGTGCCAGCAGTACCGGGACAGGGGTGCTCACCTACGAGCAGTACTTC.

The CDR3 nucleotides read TGCGCCAGCCCCAGGACTAGCGGTTACAATGAGCAGTTCTTC. It specifies CASPRTSGYNEQFF. V and J are TRBV23-1 and TRBJ2-1, with 10 bases lining up with TRBD2. TRBV23-1 is noted as an ORF with a role that remains uncertain. J was trimmed by 4 bases and V by 8 bases; bases with no gene match: 5. This CDR3 has 14 amino acids.

This clone was picked up one time. The chain carries TRBV6-1 and TRBJ2-1, with 8 bases that match TRBD1. The length of the CDR3 is 15 residues. CDR1 MNHNS and CDR2 SASEGT come from the germline V gene. After removal of 6 bases from V and 3 bases from J, the junction contained 7 bases not matched to a gene. Here the CDR3 DNA reads TGTGCCAGCAGCTCCTCAGGGGGCCTCTACAATGAGCAGTTCTTC. Amino acid sequence: CASSSSGGLYNEQFF.

The chain's CDR3 is CASSLTSQGTGELFF. The CDR3 DNA is TGTGCCAGCAGTCTAACCTCACAGGGGACCGGGGAGCTGTTTTTT. V usage is TRBV2 and J usage is TRBJ2-2; TRBD1 matches at 7 bases. Germline assignment: CDR1 SNHLY and CDR2 FYNNEI. V trimming: 5 bases; J trimming: 5 bases; junction bases outside the gene matches: 8. The CDR3 is made up of 15 amino acids.

The chain couples TRBV7-9 to TRBJ1-6; no reliable D call. Trimming cost V 1 base and J 7 bases, with 5 bases left between them. Germline V lookup: CDR1 SEHNR, CDR2 FQNEAQ (reference sequence). The CDR3 is 13 amino acids. CDR3 in amino acids: CASSLDRNSPLHF. CDR3 in DNA: TGTGCCAGCAGCTTAGACAGAAATTCACCCCTCCACTTT.

The V and J genes are TRBV10-3 and TRBJ2-7; TRBD2 agrees at 12 bases. V lost 6 bases, J lost 1 base, and 4 bases stayed unmatched. Germline V gene sequence: CDR1 ENHRY, CDR2 SYGVKD. The CDR3 covers 15 residues. CDR3 sequence (DNA): TGTGCCATCAGGACCACTAGCGGGAGGTCCTACGAGCAGTACTTC. Translating it yields CAIRTTSGRSYEQYF.

The table lists this clone with a few counts. The DNA for the CDR3 is TGTGCCAGCAGCTTAAGGGGCAGGTACGAGCAGTACTTC. This gives the protein CASSLRGRYEQYF. The rearrangement links TRBV11-2 to TRBJ2-7; weak D call: TRBD1 (5 bases). Germline V lookup: CDR1 SGHAT, CDR2 FQNNGV. This CDR3 comprises 13 residues. Trimming removed 2 bases at V and 4 bases at J, with 9 bases between.

The gene calls are TRBV5-1 and TRBJ2-5; TRBD2 matches 8 bases. Trimming cost V 4 bases and J 5 bases; bases outside gene matches: 7. CDR3 length: 14 amino acids. CDR1 and CDR2 (germline): SGHRS, YFSETQ. As DNA, the CDR3 is TGCGCCAGCAGCGAGACTAGCGTTTTGGAGACCCAGTACTTC. As protein: CASSETSVLETQYF.

The chain uses TRBV7-7 and TRBJ2-5; tentatively, D is TRBD2 (7 bases). The CDR3 runs to 14 residues. Germline V CDR1 and CDR2: SSHAT, FNYEAQ (reference sequence). The V end lost 3 bases, the J end lost 5 bases, and 13 bases lay between the germline ends. The CDR3 bases are TGTGCCAGCAGCTTCGGGGGGCTCGGGGAGACCCAGTACTTC. Protein: CASSFGGLGETQYF.

The chain carries TRBV30 and TRBJ2-1, with 12 positions matching TRBD2. Trimming removed 4 bases from V and 4 bases from J; junction bases left unmatched: 8. This CDR3 is 16 amino acids long. The V gene's germline CDR1 is GTSNPN and CDR2 SVGIG (reference sequence). This CDR3 reads CAWNNRGTSGYNEQFF. As DNA, the CDR3 is TGTGCCTGGAATAACAGGGGGACTAGCGGGTACAATGAGCAGTTCTTC.

The rearrangement uses TRBV5-1 and TRBJ2-7; D uncertain. The germline gives CDR1 SGHRS, CDR2 YFSETQ. The CDR3 has 14 amino acids. With 0 bases removed from V and 3 bases from J, the gap between germline ends came to 10 bases. CDR3: CASSLDGYSYEQYF. The CDR3 DNA is TGCGCCAGCAGCTTGGATGGGTACAGCTACGAGCAGTACTTC.

The rearrangement joins TRBV7-3 to TRBJ1-2, with TRBD1 identical over 9 bases. V lost 6 bases to trimming and J lost 0 bases; unmatched junction nucleotides: 23. This CDR3 region has 21 residues. Germline loops: CDR1 SGHTA, CDR2 FQGTGA. The CDR3 reads CASSQPGGERDRELANYGYTF. In DNA form, the CDR3 reads TGTGCCAGCAGTCAGCCCGGGGGGGAGCGGGACAGGGAATTAGCTAACTATGGCTACACCTTC.